Listed here are 13 T cell receptor beta chains from one sample, sequenced in a study of T-cell reconstitution after alpha-beta-depleted transplantation in children. Unique molecular identifiers tagged the TCRbeta library. TCRdb re-called the PCR reads with MiXCR, one entry per CDR3 protein. This sample carries about 97,000 distinct CDR3 sequences, about 6% of them seen once, and the ten largest clones take roughly 6.1%. This specimen was PBMCs, mostly from graft donor cells, taken 60 days after TCRalphabeta/CD19-depleted stem cell transplant. The receptors stem from a female patient aged 2 to 10 who had a stem cell transplant for Fanconi anemia, so the T cells may come from the graft donor.

This clonotype was observed at least ten times. J is TRBJ2-5 and V is TRBV29-1; D is perhaps TRBD2 (7 bases). V was clipped by 1 base and J by 2 bases, with 17 bases between them. The CDR3 has 16 residues. Germline values: CDR1 SQVTM, CDR2 ANQGSEA. The CDR3 spells CSVEGGGAYQQETQYF. The CDR3 coding sequence is TGCAGCGTTGAAGGGGGGGGGGCATATCAACAAGAGACCCAGTACTTC.

This clonotype was detected ten times or more. The rearrangement joins TRBV18 to TRBJ2-5; maybe TRBD1 (6 bases). V lost 1 base to trimming and J lost 4 bases, with 7 bases between them. From germline, CDR1 is KGHSH and CDR2 LQKENI. The CDR3 loop spans 13 amino acids. The CDR3 is CASSPLGAETQYF. CDR3 coding DNA: TGTGCCAGCTCACCACTGGGGGCAGAGACCCAGTACTTC.

This clonotype has ten or more counts. The chain employs TRBV7-9 and TRBJ2-3, with a tentative D call TRBD1 (6 bases). Germline CDR1 is SEHNR and CDR2 is FQNEAQ (reference sequence). This CDR3 is built from 14 residues. The V gene lost 4 bases and the J gene lost 1 base, with 9 bases spanning the gap. CDR3 protein: CASSYRVGTDTQYF. CDR3 nucleotides: TGTGCCAGCAGCTACAGGGTCGGCACAGATACGCAGTATTTT.

In its sample, this clonotype was seen many times. The V call is TRBV4-1, the J call TRBJ2-5, with 13 bases that match TRBD2. V was pared by 0 bases and J by 1 base, with 5 bases of the junction left unmatched. Per germline, CDR1 MGHRA and CDR2 YSYEKL. This CDR3 is built from 18 residues. CDR3 nucleotides: TGCGCCAGCAGCCAAGAGAAGACTAGCGGGGGGATCCAAGAGACCCAGTACTTC. Translated: CASSQEKTSGGIQETQYF.

This clonotype came up many times. This chain uses TRBV7-9 with TRBJ2-1; 7 bases map to TRBD2. The ends lost 5 bases at V and 0 bases at J; junction bases unmatched: 7. The germline V gene encodes CDR1 SEHNR and CDR2 FQNEAQ (reference sequence). The CDR3 is made up of 16 amino acids. The chain's CDR3 is CASSRRLASSYNEQFF. The CDR3 coding sequence is TGTGCCAGCAGCCGTCGACTAGCAAGCTCCTACAATGAGCAGTTCTTC.

This clonotype showed up many times. The chain carries TRBV2 and TRBJ2-6; TRBD2 aligns across 7 bases. The CDR3 extends over 17 amino acids. The trim removed 2 bases at V and 0 bases at J, leaving 4 bases unmatched. CDR1 is SNHLY, CDR2 FYNNEI, per germline. CDR3 nucleotides: TGTGCCAGCAGTGAATTGCTAGCGGCCTCTGGGGCCAACGTCCTGACTTTC. Protein: CASSELLAASGANVLTF.

This clonotype was detected ten times or more. The rearrangement uses TRBV20-1 and TRBJ2-1; weak D call: TRBD2 (5 bases). Germline V gives CDR1 DFQATT, CDR2 SNEGSKA (reference sequence). Between the trimmed V and J ends, which lost 3 bases and 8 bases, there was a span of 14 bases. CDR3 length: 13 amino acids. The CDR3 coding sequence is TGCAGTGCTAGTCTCGTGCGAGGGCATGAGCAGTTCTTC. Translating gives CSASLVRGHEQFF.

This clonotype appeared many times. The chain uses TRBV27 and TRBJ2-5, with TRBD2 matching over 9 bases. There are 16 residues in the CDR3. Germline V lookup: CDR1 MNHEY, CDR2 SMNVEV (reference sequence). J was trimmed by 3 bases and V by 6 bases; bases with no gene match: 11. The CDR3, as DNA: TGTGCCAGCAGAAGACTAGCGGTCTGGGGAGAAGAGACCCAGTACTTC. It specifies CASRRLAVWGEETQYF.

This clonotype was counted at least ten times. This rearrangement joins TRBV6-5 to TRBJ2-1; D is undetermined. Germline assignment: CDR1 MNHEY and CDR2 SVGAGI. This CDR3 has 14 amino acids. V lost 0 bases and J lost 5, with 8 bases in between. Here the CDR3 DNA reads TGTGCCAGCAGTTACTCAGGGAACAACAATGAGCAGTTCTTC. Its translation is CASSYSGNNNEQFF.

The chain combines TRBV20-1 with TRBJ1-5; D might be TRBD1 (5 bases). The V gene's germline CDR1 is DFQATT and CDR2 SNEGSKA (reference sequence). CDR3 length equals 16 residues. The V end was cut by 3 bases, the J end by 1 base, with 16 bases between. CDR3 sequence reads: CSASLVETVSNQPQHF. CDR3 nucleotides: TGCAGTGCTAGCCTGGTCGAGACAGTCAGCAATCAGCCCCAGCATTTT.

The rearrangement links TRBV15 to TRBJ1-1; TRBD1 matches at 12 bases. The J segment lost 6 bases and the V segment lost 1 base, leaving 6 bases of the junction unmatched. Per germline, CDR1 LNHNV and CDR2 YYDKDF (reference sequence). This CDR3 has 16 residues. The CDR3 reads CATSRGDRGRKPEAFF. In DNA, the CDR3 is TGTGCCACCAGCAGAGGGGACAGGGGGCGAAAGCCTGAAGCTTTCTTT.

This clonotype was detected many times. The CDR3 sequence is CASSLGAGLGSELQYF. In DNA, the CDR3 is TGTGCCAGCAGTTTAGGGGCCGGCCTGGGTAGCGAATTGCAGTATTTT. This chain connects TRBV28 to TRBJ2-3; perhaps D is TRBD1 or TRBD2 (5 bases each). Trimming shortened V by 2 bases and J by 11 bases, and 23 bases separated the two germline ends. CDR3 size: 16 residues. Germline CDR1 MDHEN, CDR2 SYDVKM.

In its sample, this clonotype was seen many times. J is TRBJ1-2 and V is TRBV10-3, with D tentatively TRBD1 (5 bases). The CDR3 runs to 13 residues. Trimming left V 4 bases short and J 3 bases short, with 9 bases between. Germline V gene data show CDR1 as ENHRY and CDR2 as SYGVKD. This CDR3 is CAISVGEDYGYTF. The CDR3 region has the DNA TGTGCCATCAGTGTGGGGGAGGACTATGGCTACACCTTC.